This T cell receptor (beta chain) was sequenced during a study of control samples from healthy donors and cancer patients. Libraries were prepared by immunoSEQ multiplex PCR; TCRdb keeps only in-frame clonotypes and omits some of them. The sample carries tens of thousands of clones, roughly 94% recorded once. CDR1 is SGHNT and CDR2 is YYREEE in the germline V gene (reference sequence). V lost 0 bases and J lost 1, with 1 base in between. The CDR3 sequence is 12 residues long. The source is a man aged 55-75 years in good health. This rearrangement joins TRBV5-4 to TRBJ2-5, with D hard to call. Material: blood. The CDR3 spells CASSLAQETQYF. The CDR3 DNA sequence: TGTGCCAGCAGCTTGGCCCAAGAGACCCAGTACTTC.